The entry below gives a single TCR beta chain sequence along with its context. CDR1 and CDR2 (germline): MNHEY, SMNVEV (reference sequence). V shed 2 bases and J 6 bases; nucleotides not matched to a gene: 10. CDR3 length: 16 residues. These data come from a study of blood T cell repertoires in COVID-19. TCRdb's copy holds only in-frame clones and misses some; the assay was immunoSEQ multiplex PCR. The sample yields 250,000 to 350,000 clones, 70% to 90% seen once. The sample taken for sequencing was PBMCs or T cells enriched from blood (not recorded which). The chain combines TRBV27 with TRBJ2-7; 10 bases are shared with TRBD1. This receptor was identified in a woman aged 25 to 45 who had recovered from COVID-19. The CDR3 DNA reads as TGTGCCAGCAGTTTAACGGGGAGACAGGGGGCGTTCGAGCAGTACTTC. Translation: CASSLTGRQGAFEQYF.